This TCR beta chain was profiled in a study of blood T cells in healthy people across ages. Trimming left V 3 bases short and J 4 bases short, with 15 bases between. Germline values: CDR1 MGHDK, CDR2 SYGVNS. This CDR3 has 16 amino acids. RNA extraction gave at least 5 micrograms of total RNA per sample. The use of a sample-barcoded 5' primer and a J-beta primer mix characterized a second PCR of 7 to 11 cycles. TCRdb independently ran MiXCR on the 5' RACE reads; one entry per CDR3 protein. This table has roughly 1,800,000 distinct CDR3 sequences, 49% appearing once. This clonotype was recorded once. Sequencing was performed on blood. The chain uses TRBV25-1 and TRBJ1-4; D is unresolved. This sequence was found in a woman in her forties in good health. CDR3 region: CASSDALRWDNEKLFF. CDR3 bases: TGTGCCAGCAGTGATGCCCTCAGGTGGGATAATGAAAAACTGTTTTTT.